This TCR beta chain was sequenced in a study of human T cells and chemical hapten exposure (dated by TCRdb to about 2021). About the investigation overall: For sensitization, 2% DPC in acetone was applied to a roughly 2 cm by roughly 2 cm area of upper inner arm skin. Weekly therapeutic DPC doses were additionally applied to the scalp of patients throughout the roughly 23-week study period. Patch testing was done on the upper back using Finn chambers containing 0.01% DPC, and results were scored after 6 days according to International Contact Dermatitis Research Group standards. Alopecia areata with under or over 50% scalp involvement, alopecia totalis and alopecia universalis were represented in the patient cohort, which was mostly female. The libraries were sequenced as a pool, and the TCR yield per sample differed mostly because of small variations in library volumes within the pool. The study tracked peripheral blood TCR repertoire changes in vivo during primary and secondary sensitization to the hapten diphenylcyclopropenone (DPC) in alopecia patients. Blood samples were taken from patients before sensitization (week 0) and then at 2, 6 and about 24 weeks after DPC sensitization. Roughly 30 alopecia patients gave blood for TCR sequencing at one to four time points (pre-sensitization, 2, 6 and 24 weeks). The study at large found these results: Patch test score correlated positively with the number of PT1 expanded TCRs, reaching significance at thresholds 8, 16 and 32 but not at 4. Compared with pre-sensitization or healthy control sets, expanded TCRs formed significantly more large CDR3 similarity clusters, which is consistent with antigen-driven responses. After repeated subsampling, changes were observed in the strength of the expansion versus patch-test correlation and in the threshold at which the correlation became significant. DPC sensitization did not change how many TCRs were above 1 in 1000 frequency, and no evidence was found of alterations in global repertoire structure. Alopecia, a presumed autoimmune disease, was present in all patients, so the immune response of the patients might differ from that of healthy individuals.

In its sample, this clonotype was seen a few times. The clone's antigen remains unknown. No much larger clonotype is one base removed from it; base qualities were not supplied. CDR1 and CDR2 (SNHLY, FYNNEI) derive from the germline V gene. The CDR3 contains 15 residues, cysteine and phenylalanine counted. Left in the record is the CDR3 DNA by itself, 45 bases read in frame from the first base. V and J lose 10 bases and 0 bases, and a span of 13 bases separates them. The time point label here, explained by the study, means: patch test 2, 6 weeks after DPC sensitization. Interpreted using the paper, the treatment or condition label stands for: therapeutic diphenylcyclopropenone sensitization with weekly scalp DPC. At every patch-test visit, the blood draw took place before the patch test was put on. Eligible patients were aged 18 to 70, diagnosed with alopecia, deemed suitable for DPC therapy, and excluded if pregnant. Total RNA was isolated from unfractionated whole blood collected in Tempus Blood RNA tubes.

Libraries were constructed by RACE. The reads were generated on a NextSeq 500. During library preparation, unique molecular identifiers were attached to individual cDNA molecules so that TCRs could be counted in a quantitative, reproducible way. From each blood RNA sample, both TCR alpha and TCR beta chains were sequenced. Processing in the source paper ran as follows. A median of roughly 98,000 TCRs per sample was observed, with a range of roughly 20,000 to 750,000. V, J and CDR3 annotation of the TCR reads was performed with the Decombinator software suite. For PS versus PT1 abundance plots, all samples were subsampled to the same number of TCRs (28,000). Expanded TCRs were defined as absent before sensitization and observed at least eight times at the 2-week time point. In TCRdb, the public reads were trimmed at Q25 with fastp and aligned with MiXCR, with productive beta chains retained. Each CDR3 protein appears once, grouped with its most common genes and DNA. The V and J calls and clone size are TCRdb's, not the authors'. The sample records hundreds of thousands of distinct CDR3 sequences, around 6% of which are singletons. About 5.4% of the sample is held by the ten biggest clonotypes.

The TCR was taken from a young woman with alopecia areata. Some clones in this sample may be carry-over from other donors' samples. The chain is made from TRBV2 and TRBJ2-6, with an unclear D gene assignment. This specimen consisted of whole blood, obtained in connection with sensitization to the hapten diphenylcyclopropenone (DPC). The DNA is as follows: TGTGCCACCAAGACGGCCCGCTCTGGGGCCAACGTCCTGACTTTC. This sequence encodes CATKTARSGANVLTF.